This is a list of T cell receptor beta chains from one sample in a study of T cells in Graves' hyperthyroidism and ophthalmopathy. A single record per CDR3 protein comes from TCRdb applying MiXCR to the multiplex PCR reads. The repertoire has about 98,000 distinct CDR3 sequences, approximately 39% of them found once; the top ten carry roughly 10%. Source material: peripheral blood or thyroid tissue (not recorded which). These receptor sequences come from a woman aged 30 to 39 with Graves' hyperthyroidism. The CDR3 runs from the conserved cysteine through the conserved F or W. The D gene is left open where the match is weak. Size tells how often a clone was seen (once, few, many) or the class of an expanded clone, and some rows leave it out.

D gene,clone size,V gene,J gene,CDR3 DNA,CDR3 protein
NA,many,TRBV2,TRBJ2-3,TGTGCCAGCAGCCTCCCCCCAGATACGCAGTATTTT,CASSLPPDTQYF
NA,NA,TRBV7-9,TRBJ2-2,TGTGCCAGCAGCGAGGGGGGGAGGCTGAACACCGGGGAGCTGTTTTTT,CASSEGGRLNTGELFF
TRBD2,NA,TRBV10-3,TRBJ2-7,TGTGCCATCTGCAAGCGGGAGGGCCCGTACGAGCAGTACTTC,CAICKREGPYEQYF
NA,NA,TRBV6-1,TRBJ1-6,TGTGCCAGCTCACTCTACGGGGGGCCAAATTCACCCCTCCACTTT,CASSLYGGPNSPLHF
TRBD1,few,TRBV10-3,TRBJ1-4,TGTGCCATCAGTCGCTCGGGACAGGGCGGAGAAAAACTGTTTTTT,CAISRSGQGGEKLFF
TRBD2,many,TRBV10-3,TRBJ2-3,TGTGCCATCAGTGAAAATAGCGGGACTAGCACAGATACGCAGTATTTT,CAISENSGTSTDTQYF
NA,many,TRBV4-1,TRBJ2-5,TGCGCCAGCAGCCAACAGACAGGCCACACCGCCGAGACCCAGTACTTC,CASSQQTGHTAETQYF
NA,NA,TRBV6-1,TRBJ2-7,TGTGCCAGCAGTGAAACGTACGAGCAGTACTTC,CASSETYEQYF
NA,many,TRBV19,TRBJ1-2,TGTGCCAGTAAAGACTCGACAACGCAGGGATTAAACTATGGCTACACCTTC,CASKDSTTQGLNYGYTF
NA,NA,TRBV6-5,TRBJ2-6,TGTGCCAGCAGTTCCTGGGACCAACGAGGTGAAGCTTTC,CASSSWDQRGEAF
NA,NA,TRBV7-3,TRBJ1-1,TGTGCCAGCAGCTCTCAGGGGAACACTGAAGCTTTCTTC,CASSSQGNTEAFF